These 16 T cell receptor beta chains share one sample of origin, sequenced in a study of blood T cell repertoires in COVID-19. Method: immunoSEQ multiplex PCR; TCRdb's copy keeps in-frame clones and lacks some. The sample shows hundreds of thousands of clones, 70% to 90% of them seen only once. Source material: peripheral blood. The receptors shown here come from a woman under 30 who had recovered from COVID-19.

The chain's CDR3 is CAISESHPTGTDNQPQHF. CDR3 DNA sequence: TGTGCCATCAGTGAGTCCCACCCTACGGGGACAGACAATCAGCCCCAGCATTTT. The chain is built from TRBV10-3 and TRBJ1-5; 7 bases are a match to TRBD1. Germline assignment: CDR1 ENHRY and CDR2 SYGVKD. The CDR3 runs 18 residues. The V gene end was trimmed by 0 bases and the J gene end by 3 bases; junction bases not matched to a gene: 11.

The V and J genes are TRBV28 and TRBJ2-7; 8 bases map to TRBD2. Germline assignment: CDR1 MDHEN and CDR2 SYDVKM. CDR3 length: 12 amino acids. V was pared by 2 bases and J by 7 bases, with 1 base of the junction left unmatched. The CDR3 nucleotides read TGTGCCAGCAGTTTACCGGGAGGGGAGCAGTACTTC. Its translation: CASSLPGGEQYF.

This clone was counted a single time. This chain joins TRBV4-1 and TRBJ2-1; 9 bases agree with TRBD2. The V gene end was trimmed by 1 base and the J gene end by 7 bases; junction bases not matched to a gene: 11. Germline loops: CDR1 MGHRA, CDR2 YSYEKL. The CDR3 covers 17 residues. The CDR3 is CASSQVSSSGTGNEQFF. The CDR3 nucleotides are TGCGCCAGCAGCCAAGTCTCATCTAGCGGGACGGGAAATGAGCAGTTCTTC.

The chain joins TRBV19 to TRBJ1-2; D is possibly TRBD1 (5 bases). V lost 3 bases and J 4 bases, leaving 9 bases between the germline ends. Germline V gene sequence: CDR1 LNHDA, CDR2 SQIVND (reference sequence). The CDR3 is 13 amino acids. CDR3: CASSMGRGYGYTF. The CDR3 DNA is TGTGCCAGTAGTATGGGGCGAGGCTATGGCTACACCTTC.

V gene TRBV7-2 combines with J gene TRBJ2-3; 9 nucleotides align to TRBD2. CDR3 size: 12 residues. Germline V CDR1 and CDR2: SGHTA, FQGNSA. With V trimmed by 1 base and J by 14 bases, 4 bases remained unmatched. The CDR3 protein is CASSLVGAGGYF. The DNA of the CDR3 is TGTGCCAGCAGCTTAGTAGGAGCGGGAGGGTATTTT.

The V call is TRBV6-6, the J call TRBJ1-3; D unclear. Germline values: CDR1 MNHNY, CDR2 SVGAGI (reference sequence). V lost 0 bases and J 0 bases, leaving 9 bases between the germline ends. This CDR3 is built from 16 residues. The CDR3 loop is CASSYSDISSGNTIYF. CDR3 coding DNA: TGTGCCAGCAGTTACTCCGACATCAGCTCTGGAAACACCATATATTTT.

The rearrangement uses TRBV18 and TRBJ2-7; D is perhaps TRBD1 (6 bases). Trimming stripped 4 bases from V and 4 bases from J, with 26 bases between. CDR1 KGHSH and CDR2 LQKENI come from the germline V gene. The CDR3 totals 18 residues. The CDR3: CASSRDTSYGGLRYEQYF. CDR3 bases: TGTGCCAGCTCACGGGACACCAGCTATGGCGGGTTAAGATACGAGCAGTACTTC.

This clone was detected a few times. This chain joins TRBV5-1 and TRBJ2-1, with 13 positions matching TRBD2. The CDR3 spans 17 residues. Germline CDR1 and CDR2: SGHRS and YFSETQ. Germline trimming cut 4 bases from V and 7 bases from J; bases unmatched to any gene: 11. The CDR3 DNA follows: TGCGCCAGCAGCCCTGGACTAGCGGGAGAATTTTGGAATGAGCAGTTCTTC. It encodes CASSPGLAGEFWNEQFF. Combining the CDR3 with reference TRBV5-1 and TRBJ2-1 gives the whole variable domain KAGVTQTPRYLIKTRGQQVTLSCSPISGHRSVSWYQQTPGQGLQFLFEYFSETQRNKGNFPGRFSGRQFSNSRSEMNVSTLELGDSALYLCASSPGLAGEFWNEQFFGPGTRLTVL.

The gene calls are TRBV6-1 and TRBJ2-3; D might be TRBD1 (6 bases). This CDR3 region has 14 residues. Germline-derived CDR1 and CDR2 are MNHNS and SASEGT. V lost 3 bases and J 13 bases, leaving 20 bases between the germline ends. The CDR3 nucleotides read TGTGCCAGCAGTGAGAGCGGTTCGGGACAAGTTAAGTATTTT. It specifies CASSESGSGQVKYF.

The gene calls are TRBV5-6 and TRBJ2-2, with D tentatively TRBD2 (6 bases). This CDR3 comprises 16 residues. The V gene lost 5 bases and the J gene lost 6 bases, with 20 bases spanning the gap. Per germline, CDR1 SGHDT and CDR2 YYEEEE. CDR3 residues: CASRLWRGLGAGELFF. The CDR3 nucleotides read TGTGCCAGCAGACTCTGGCGGGGTCTCGGGGCCGGGGAGCTGTTTTTT.

This sequence joins TRBV9 and TRBJ2-5, with D perhaps TRBD2 (6 bases). Deletions cut 4 bases from V and 2 bases from J, with 24 bases between. This CDR3 has 18 amino acids. The V gene's germline CDR1 is SGDLS and CDR2 YYNGEE. The CDR3 is CASSSEEAGLGGQETQYF. The CDR3 DNA sequence: TGTGCCAGCAGCTCCGAGGAGGCGGGACTGGGGGGACAAGAGACCCAGTACTTC.

The table lists this clone with a few counts. This rearrangement joins TRBV5-1 to TRBJ2-1, with 9 bases fitting TRBD2. After removal of 2 bases from V and 7 bases from J, the junction contained 7 bases not matched to a gene. Germline V gene sequence: CDR1 SGHRS, CDR2 YFSETQ. The CDR3 runs to 15 residues. CDR3: CASSLAGGKGNEQFF. The CDR3 coding sequence is TGCGCCAGCAGCTTAGCGGGAGGAAAGGGGAATGAGCAGTTCTTC. Combining the CDR3 with reference TRBV5-1 and TRBJ2-1 gives the whole variable domain KAGVTQTPRYLIKTRGQQVTLSCSPISGHRSVSWYQQTPGQGLQFLFEYFSETQRNKGNFPGRFSGRQFSNSRSEMNVSTLELGDSALYLCASSLAGGKGNEQFFGPGTRLTVL.

CDR3 sequence reads: CASSLAGQGETQYF. For the CDR3, the DNA is TGTGCCAGCAGTTTAGCGGGACAGGGAGAGACCCAGTACTTC. V is TRBV27 and J is TRBJ2-5, with TRBD1 identical over 9 bases. The junction had 2 bases not matched to a gene; V was cut back by 2 bases and J by 4 bases. The germline V gene has CDR1 MNHEY and CDR2 SMNVEV (reference sequence). This CDR3 has 14 amino acids.

The V and J genes are TRBV4-2 and TRBJ2-4; D might be TRBD1 (6 bases). V was cut by 0 bases and J by 3 bases, with 9 bases left in between. Germline-derived CDR1 and CDR2 are LGHNA and YNFKEQ. The CDR3 runs to 15 residues. CDR3 in amino acids: CASSQDRGGKNIQYF. Written as DNA, the CDR3 is TGTGCCAGCAGCCAAGATCGAGGGGGCAAAAACATTCAGTACTTC.

The chain uses TRBV10-1 and TRBJ2-1, with TRBD2 matching 7 bases. V was pared by 3 bases and J by 1 base, with 6 bases of the junction left unmatched. The length of the CDR3 is 16 residues. CDR1 and CDR2 from the germline V gene are WNHNN and SYGVQD (reference sequence). The DNA of the CDR3 is TGCGCCAGCAGTGATCCCGGGAGGCGATCCTACAATGAGCAGTTCTTC. It encodes CASSDPGRRSYNEQFF.

The CDR3 is CASSLGTGQGRRFF. The CDR3 DNA sequence: TGCGCCAGCAGCTTGGGAACGGGACAGGGTAGGCGGTTCTTC. The V gene is TRBV5-1, the J gene TRBJ2-1; 9 bases agree with TRBD1. J was trimmed by 15 bases and V by 0 bases; bases with no gene match: 10. Germline CDR1 reads SGHRS; CDR2 reads YFSETQ. The CDR3 sequence is 14 residues long.